Shown below are 5 T cell receptor beta chains from a single sample sequenced in a study of technical replicates of blood from a handful of donors. Clones were read by immunoSEQ multiplex PCR, and TCRdb kept only the in-frame ones, dropping some. The sample has tens of thousands of clones, just under 97% seen once; the top ten hold approximately 0.2%. The sequenced sample consisted of T cells isolated from PBMCs. Source of these receptors: a human donor in good health.

V is TRBV6-1 and J is TRBJ2-5, with 12 bases fitting TRBD2. V lost 7 bases and J lost 6; bases outside the gene matches: 9. Germline values: CDR1 MNHNS, CDR2 SASEGT. This CDR3 comprises 15 residues. CDR3 sequence: CASKDTSGRSKTQYF. For the CDR3, the DNA is TGTGCCAGCAAGGATACTAGCGGGAGGTCGAAGACCCAGTACTTC.

The V call is TRBV5-1, the J call TRBJ2-7; 8 bases are shared with TRBD1. Trimming at V came to 0 bases and at J to 5 bases, leaving 7 bases not matched to a gene. The germline V gene encodes CDR1 SGHRS and CDR2 YFSETQ. The CDR3 loop spans 15 amino acids. The CDR3 sequence is CASSLETGDYDEQYF. The CDR3 DNA is TGCGCCAGCAGCTTGGAGACAGGGGATTACGACGAGCAGTACTTC.

V is TRBV2 and J is TRBJ2-2; the match to TRBD2 covers 7 bases. J lost 9 bases, V lost 2 bases, and 9 bases had no gene match. This CDR3 is 15 amino acids long. Per the germline V gene, CDR1 is SNHLY and CDR2 is FYNNEI. CDR3 DNA sequence: TGTGCCAGCAGTGAATGGGTTAGCGGGCGGAGGGAGCTGTTTTTT. Translating it yields CASSEWVSGRRELFF. Full variable domain (outside the CDR3, taken from reference TRBV2 and TRBJ2-2): EPEVTQTPSHQVTQMGQEVILRCVPISNHLYFYWYRQILGQKVEFLVSFYNNEISEKSEIFDDQFSVERPDGSNFTLKIRSTKLEDSAMYFCASSEWVSGRRELFFGEGSRLTVL.

This clone showed up just once. The rearrangement joins TRBV11-1 to TRBJ2-3; 8 nucleotides agree with TRBD1. Germline V gene sequence: CDR1 SGHAT, CDR2 FQDESV (reference sequence). V lost 5 bases to trimming and J lost 1 base; unmatched junction nucleotides: 8. The CDR3 loop spans 16 amino acids. CDR3: CASSPLVGQGTDTQYF. CDR3 nucleotides: TGTGCCAGCAGCCCCCTAGTGGGACAGGGCACAGATACGCAGTATTTT.

The rearrangement joins TRBV6-1 to TRBJ2-7; no clear D. The CDR3 covers 12 residues. With 3 bases removed from V and 4 bases from J, the gap between germline ends came to 7 bases. The germline V gene encodes CDR1 MNHNS and CDR2 SASEGT. CDR3 nucleotide sequence: TGTGCCAGCAGTGAGAGCCGGTACGAGCAGTACTTC. It codes for CASSESRYEQYF.